These 12 T cell receptor beta chains originate from one sample sequenced in a study of blood T cell repertoires in COVID-19. Only in-frame clones appear in the TCRdb table, and some are missing; sequencing was by immunoSEQ multiplex PCR. The table lists 80,000 to 100,000 clones, roughly 86% of them singletons, with 22% in the top ten. The sequenced sample consisted of peripheral blood. The receptor source for this set is a woman older than 75 in a cohort sampled during active or convalescent COVID-19.

This clone was counted between two and nine times. V gene TRBV29-1 combines with J gene TRBJ1-6; the D gene is possibly TRBD1 (6 bases). CDR1 is SQVTM, CDR2 ANQGSEA, per germline. The CDR3 sequence is 15 residues long. V lost 3 bases and J lost 7, with 16 bases in between. CDR3: CSVEDRRRKNSPLHF. CDR3 sequence (DNA): TGCAGCGTTGAGGACAGACGACGGAAGAATTCACCCCTCCACTTT.

This clone occurred a few times. The V call is TRBV5-6, the J call TRBJ1-1; D call uncertain. CDR1 and CDR2 from the germline V gene are SGHDT and YYEEEE. This CDR3 spans 14 amino acids. V was cut by 1 base and J by 1 base, with 8 bases left in between. The CDR3 DNA reads TGTGCCAGCAGCTTGCGACACGCGAACACTGAAGCTTTCTTT. This gives the protein CASSLRHANTEAFF.

The V and J genes are TRBV5-1 and TRBJ2-1, with D maybe TRBD2 (5 bases). Germline-derived CDR1 and CDR2 are SGHRS and YFSETQ. The CDR3 runs 14 residues. The V end lost 4 bases, the J end lost 0 bases, and 8 bases lay between the germline ends. The CDR3 loop reads CASSRDTSYNEQFF. The CDR3 DNA follows: TGCGCCAGCAGCCGGGATACCTCCTACAATGAGCAGTTCTTC.

This clone has a single count. J is TRBJ1-1 and V is TRBV2; no reliable D call. CDR3 length: 14 residues. In germline, CDR1 is SNHLY, CDR2 FYNNEI. The ends were cut back, 3 bases at V and 4 bases at J, with 12 bases in the middle. CDR3 DNA sequence: TGTGCCAGCAGTGACCGGGGAGTAGGCACTGAAGCTTTCTTT. It specifies CASSDRGVGTEAFF.

The V and J genes are TRBV25-1 and TRBJ2-4; 7 nucleotides agree with TRBD2. This CDR3 has 16 amino acids. J gave up 3 bases and V 2 bases, and 7 bases lay outside the gene matches. In germline, CDR1 is MGHDK, CDR2 SYGVNS. This CDR3 reads CASSEPTTGGKNIQYF. CDR3 sequence (DNA): TGTGCCAGCAGTGAACCCACTACGGGGGGCAAAAACATTCAGTACTTC.

V usage is TRBV24-1 and J usage is TRBJ2-4; D perhaps matches TRBD2 (6 bases). CDR3 length: 13 amino acids. V lost 5 bases, J lost 10 bases, and 14 bases lay in between. The germline CDR1 and CDR2 sequences are KGHDR and SFDVKD. CDR3 nucleotide sequence: TGTGCCACCAGTGCTGTAGACCGGGGGATTCAGTACTTC. Residues: CATSAVDRGIQYF.

V usage is TRBV29-1 and J usage is TRBJ2-1; D call uncertain. Germline assignment: CDR1 SQVTM and CDR2 ANQGSEA. The V and J ends lost 4 bases and 0 bases respectively, with 13 bases between them. The length of the CDR3 is 15 residues. CDR3 protein: CSVARDRSSYNEQFF. The CDR3 DNA reads TGCAGCGTTGCCCGAGACCGGAGCTCCTACAATGAGCAGTTCTTC.

The V and J genes are TRBV7-9 and TRBJ2-7; 12 positions agree with TRBD2. Germline values: CDR1 SEHNR, CDR2 FQNEAQ (reference sequence). The CDR3 is 17 residues long. The V and J ends lost 6 bases and 2 bases, in that order; junction bases with no gene match: 11. The CDR3 bases are TGTGCCAGCAGTCCTATCAGGACTAGCGGGATCCCCTACGAGCAGTACTTC. Encoded protein: CASSPIRTSGIPYEQYF.

CDR3 nucleotide sequence: TGTGCCAGCAGCGCCCTCAGGAGGGGCGGTAATCAGCCCCAGCATTTT. Its translation: CASSALRRGGNQPQHF. The chain couples TRBV9 to TRBJ1-5; D is perhaps TRBD1 (5 bases). CDR3 length: 16 amino acids. CDR1 is SGDLS and CDR2 is YYNGEE in the germline V gene. The V gene lost 3 bases and the J gene lost 4 bases, with 17 bases spanning the gap.

This clone has a single count. The chain employs TRBV5-4 and TRBJ2-7, with 7 nucleotides matching TRBD1. V gave up 3 bases and J gave up 3 bases; unmatched junction bases: 6. The CDR3 spans 14 residues. Per the germline V gene, CDR1 is SGHNT and CDR2 is YYREEE (reference sequence). The CDR3 loop is CASSSRTGGYEQYF. The CDR3 coding sequence is TGTGCCAGCAGCTCCCGGACAGGTGGCTACGAGCAGTACTTC.

This clone was seen only once. The rearrangement joins TRBV24-1 to TRBJ2-5; 7 positions agree with TRBD1. After removal of 7 bases from V and 1 base from J, the junction contained 2 bases not matched to a gene. The CDR3 totals 13 residues. Per germline, CDR1 KGHDR and CDR2 SFDVKD. The CDR3 bases are TGTGCCACCAGCCGGGACAGCCAAGAGACCCAGTACTTC. This translates into CATSRDSQETQYF.

J is TRBJ1-4 and V is TRBV5-1; 9 nucleotides align to TRBD1. The CDR3 extends over 15 amino acids. The V segment lost 2 bases and the J segment 4 bases; nucleotides outside the gene matches: 3. Germline V gene data show CDR1 as SGHRS and CDR2 as YFSETQ. CDR3 sequence (DNA): TGCGCCAGCAGCTTACAGGGGGCCGGTAATGAAAAACTGTTTTTT. This sequence encodes CASSLQGAGNEKLFF.